These T cell receptor beta chains were read from a single sample in a study of beta chain features in type 1 diabetes. The repertoire was sequenced with immunoSEQ multiplex PCR; TCRdb's copy has only in-frame clones and lacks some. The table includes roughly 500,000 clones, more than 9.5% detected once. Material for sequencing was naive CD4+ T cells from blood. The receptor source for this set is a woman between 18 and 30 years old in good health. CDR3s include the opening cysteine and the closing phenylalanine or tryptophan. A D gene is named only where the DNA matches it firmly. Expanded clones are given a class, and other clones once, few, many or no size at all.

D gene	V gene	clone size	J gene	CDR3 DNA	CDR3 protein
TRBD1	TRBV7-6	few	TRBJ1-4	TGTGCCAGCAGCCCCACGGACAGGCCTCATGAAAAACTGTTTTTT	CASSPTDRPHEKLFF
NA	TRBV7-3	few	TRBJ2-5	TGTGCCAGCAGCTCAGTGGGCAGGCCTGGGACCCAGTACTTC	CASSSVGRPGTQYF
NA	TRBV28	NA	TRBJ1-2	TGTGCCAGCAGACTGGCCCCCTCGGACGGGTATGGCTACACCTTC	CASRLAPSDGYGYTF
TRBD1	TRBV30	NA	TRBJ2-3	TGTGCCTGGAGGGGGACAGGGGCGGGCACAGATACGCAGTATTTT	CAWRGTGAGTDTQYF
TRBD1	TRBV4-3	NA	TRBJ2-7	TGCGCCAGCAGCCAAGGTGGGGGACAGGGTACCTACGAGCAGTACTTC	CASSQGGGQGTYEQYF
NA	TRBV2	few	TRBJ2-1	TGTGCCAGCAGGGGGTGGAGGGGTATGGACAATGAGCAGTTCTTC	CASRGWRGMDNEQFF
NA	TRBV27	few	TRBJ2-1	TGTGCCAGCGCCTCCTTCGGGGACCACAATGAGCAGTTCTTC	CASASFGDHNEQFF
NA	TRBV7-6	NA	TRBJ1-5	TGTGCCAGCAGCTTAGCGCCAGAACAGCCCCAGCATTTT	CASSLAPEQPQHF
TRBD1	TRBV29-1	few	TRBJ1-4	TGCAGCGTGTCAAGACAGGGACCTAATGAAAAACTGTTTTTT	CSVSRQGPNEKLFF
NA	TRBV7-9	few	TRBJ1-2	TGTGCCAGCAGCTCGCCAGGTTCCACTAACTATGGCTACACCTTC	CASSSPGSTNYGYTF
NA	TRBV11-3	NA	TRBJ1-2	TGTGCCAGCAGCGCCGGGCTCTATGGCTACACCTTC	CASSAGLYGYTF
NA	TRBV6-1	few	TRBJ1-5	TGTGCCAGCAGTGACCAACCGCCTCCATGGGGCAATCAGCCCCAGCATTTT	CASSDQPPPWGNQPQHF
TRBD2	TRBV4-3	NA	TRBJ2-1	TGCGCCAGCAGCCTGGAAATAGCGGGAGGTGGCAATGAGCAGTTCTTC	CASSLEIAGGGNEQFF
NA	TRBV29-1	NA	TRBJ2-5	TGCAGCGTTCAGGCGGGATACCTGACCCAGTACTTC	CSVQAGYLTQYF
NA	TRBV7-9	few	TRBJ2-5	TGTGCCAGCAGCTTAGTTGGGGAGACCCAGTACTTC	CASSLVGETQYF
NA	TRBV6-5	few	TRBJ1-1	TGTGCCAGCAGTTACTATGGGGGGATGAACACTGAAGCTTTCTTT	CASSYYGGMNTEAFF
NA	TRBV11-2	few	TRBJ2-7	TGTGCCAGCAGCTTAGTTAATCTGGTCTCCTACGAGCAGTACTTC	CASSLVNLVSYEQYF
TRBD1	TRBV27	NA	TRBJ1-2	TGTGCCAGCAGTCCCCGGACAGGGCTAGTCTACACCTTC	CASSPRTGLVYTF
NA	TRBV15	NA	TRBJ1-1	TGTGCCACCAGCAGAGAAAGGACGAACACTGAAGCTTTCTTT	CATSRERTNTEAFF
TRBD2	TRBV14	few	TRBJ2-4	TGTGCCAGCAGCCACTTAGCGGGGGCCAAAAACATTCAGTACTTC	CASSHLAGAKNIQYF
NA	TRBV13	NA	TRBJ2-7	TGTGCCAGCAGCCCAACTCTTACAGCCTACGAGCAGTACTTC	CASSPTLTAYEQYF
TRBD2	TRBV30	few	TRBJ2-3	TGTGCCTCCCGGACTAGCGAGTACACAGATACGCAGTATTTT	CASRTSEYTDTQYF
NA	TRBV9	few	TRBJ2-2	TGTGCCAGCAGCGTTACCACGAACACCGGGGAGCTGTTTTTT	CASSVTTNTGELFF
NA	TRBV6-5	NA	TRBJ1-5	TGTGCCAGCAGTTACGGCAGGGATCAGCCCCAGCATTTT	CASSYGRDQPQHF
TRBD2	TRBV7-3	once	TRBJ2-1	TGTGCCAGCAGCCCAACTAGCGTCAGTGAGCAGTTCTTC	CASSPTSVSEQFF
TRBD2	TRBV11-2	NA	TRBJ2-1	TGTGCCAGCAGCTTTTCCCTAGCGGGAGGGTTATTGTTGAACAATGAGCAGTTCTTC	CASSFSLAGGLLLNNEQFF
NA	TRBV4-1	NA	TRBJ1-3	TGCGCCAGCAGCCAGGGACGAGCCCGGGGCGCCGGAAACACCATATATTTT	CASSQGRARGAGNTIYF
NA	TRBV11-1	NA	TRBJ2-3	TGTGCCAGCAGCTTTGGTCGGGCTGCCCCAGATACGCAGTATTTT	CASSFGRAAPDTQYF
NA	TRBV7-9	NA	TRBJ2-3	TGTGCCAGCAGCTCCCGGGACAGCACAGATACGCAGTATTTT	CASSSRDSTDTQYF
NA	TRBV7-9	NA	TRBJ1-4	TGTGCCAGCAGCTTAATGACATATAATGAAAAACTGTTTTTT	CASSLMTYNEKLFF
NA	TRBV15	NA	TRBJ2-1	TGTGCCACTGACTCGGGACTTACCTACAATGAGCAGTTCTTC	CATDSGLTYNEQFF
TRBD2	TRBV5-1	few	TRBJ2-5	TGCGCCAGCAGCCGAGCGGGAGTTGGGGAGACCCAGTACTTC	CASSRAGVGETQYF
NA	TRBV7-2	NA	TRBJ2-3	TGTGCCAGCAGCTTAAACGGGGGGACAGCCACAGATACGCAGTATTTT	CASSLNGGTATDTQYF
NA	TRBV29-1	few	TRBJ2-3	TGCAGCGTTGCAGAACTGGACATTAGCACAGATACGCAGTATTTT	CSVAELDISTDTQYF
NA	TRBV30	few	TRBJ1-6	TGTGCTTGGACGGCGGGTTTCGGTTCACCCCTCCACTTT	CAWTAGFGSPLHF
NA	TRBV10-3	few	TRBJ2-3	TGTGCCATCGCCCCCGGCGGGGGCCCAGATACGCAGTATTTT	CAIAPGGGPDTQYF
TRBD1	TRBV28	few	TRBJ2-5	TGTGCCAGCAGTTTTGGGGGGACAGGTCCCGAAGAGACCCAGTACTTC	CASSFGGTGPEETQYF
TRBD1	TRBV18	few	TRBJ2-5	TGTGCCAGCTCACCGGGACAGGGGATCCAAGAGACCCAGTACTTC	CASSPGQGIQETQYF
NA	TRBV30	NA	TRBJ2-3	TGTGCCTGGAGTAATCAGGTTGGGCAGACAGATACGCAGTATTTT	CAWSNQVGQTDTQYF
TRBD2	TRBV7-2	NA	TRBJ2-1	TGTGCCAGCAGACGCACTAGCGGGGGGAACAATGAGCAGTTCTTC	CASRRTSGGNNEQFF
NA	TRBV5-6	NA	TRBJ1-1	TGTGCCAGCAGATCCGGGAGCACTGAAGCTTTCTTT	CASRSGSTEAFF
NA	TRBV5-1	few	TRBJ2-1	TGCGCCAGCAGCTTCGGGGTTAGTGATACCGAGCAGTTCTTC	CASSFGVSDTEQFF